Following are 8 T cell receptor beta chains from one sample sequenced in a study of blood T cells in healthy people across ages. A sample-barcoded 5' primer and a J-beta primer mix were used in a second PCR of about 7 to 12 cycles. TCRdb analysed the 5' RACE reads with MiXCR anew, one entry per CDR3 protein. The sample has some 790,000 distinct CDR3 sequences; 25% to 30% are singletons. The source material was blood. These receptors were obtained from a woman older than 75 in good health.

The chain combines TRBV5-1 with TRBJ2-3, with 7 positions matching TRBD2. Germline V gives CDR1 SGHRS, CDR2 YFSETQ. This CDR3 has 15 residues. J lost 2 bases, V lost 4 bases, and 7 bases had no gene match. CDR3 amino acids: CASSVSGTITDTQYF. In DNA form, the CDR3 reads TGCGCCAGCAGCGTAAGCGGGACTATCACAGATACGCAGTATTTT.

This clonotype was seen at least ten times. The V call is TRBV9, the J call TRBJ2-1; 9 positions match TRBD2. The CDR3 runs 17 residues. Germline assignment: CDR1 SGDLS and CDR2 YYNGEE. J gave up 0 bases and V 4 bases, and 8 bases lay outside the gene matches. CDR3 DNA: TGTGCCAGCAGCCCCACTGCGGGGGGGAGCTCCTACAATGAGCAGTTCTTC. This encodes CASSPTAGGSSYNEQFF. Combining the CDR3 with reference TRBV9 and TRBJ2-1 gives the whole variable domain DSGVTQTPKHLITATGQRVTLRCSPRSGDLSVYWYQQSLDQGLQFLIQYYNGEERAKGNILERFSAQQFPDLHSELNLSSLELGDSALYFCASSPTAGGSSYNEQFFGPGTRLTVL.

On this clonotype: A much larger clone lies a single base off, so this may be a read error. The rearrangement links TRBV7-2 to TRBJ2-1, with 7 bases matching TRBD1. The germline V gene encodes CDR1 SGHTA and CDR2 FQGNSA. The CDR3 extends over 14 amino acids. J lost 13 bases, V lost 1 base, and 10 bases had no gene match. CDR3 loop: CASSLDRGKETQFF. The CDR3 nucleotides are TGTGCCAGCAGCTTAGACAGGGGCAAAGAGACCCAGTTCTTC.

This clonotype was recorded many times. The gene calls are TRBV12-3 or TRBV12-4 and TRBJ1-2; D is unresolved. The CDR3 runs 14 residues. V shed 2 bases and J shed 6 bases, with 13 bases lying between them. CDR3 bases: TGTGCCAGCAGTTTACGCCGGGGTCTCGATGGCTACACCTTC. Its protein product is CASSLRRGLDGYTF.

V is TRBV5-5 and J is TRBJ2-1; 8 positions agree with TRBD1. Germline V gene lookup returns CDR1 SGHKS and CDR2 YYEKEE (reference sequence). With 10 bases clipped from V and 4 bases from J, the junction kept 10 bases outside the gene matches. The CDR3 is made up of 14 amino acids. The CDR3 nucleotides read TGTGCCGGCAACTCGGACAGGGTTTACAATGAGCAGTTCTTC. This gives the protein CAGNSDRVYNEQFF.

The chain carries TRBV14 and TRBJ2-1; D tentatively reads TRBD1 or TRBD2 (5 bases each). Trimming pared 4 bases from V and 7 bases from J, leaving 20 bases between. Germline loops: CDR1 SGHDN, CDR2 FVKESK. The CDR3 runs 16 residues. CDR3 in amino acids: CASSRMWGPHANEQFF. CDR3 DNA sequence: TGTGCCAGCAGCCGCATGTGGGGACCCCACGCTAATGAGCAGTTCTTC.

The chain carries TRBV2 and TRBJ1-4; maybe TRBD1 (5 bases). V gave up 7 bases and J gave up 8 bases, with 29 bases separating them. This CDR3 is 18 amino acids long. The germline gives CDR1 SNHLY, CDR2 FYNNEI. The CDR3 region is CASTPGKGVRILGEKLFF. The CDR3 region has the DNA TGTGCCAGCACCCCGGGGAAAGGGGTTCGTATCTTGGGAGAAAAACTGTTTTTT. The complete variable domain, with remaining parts taken from reference TRBV2 and TRBJ1-4, reads EPEVTQTPSHQVTQMGQEVILRCVPISNHLYFYWYRQILGQKVEFLVSFYNNEISEKSEIFDDQFSVERPDGSNFTLKIRSTKLEDSAMYFCASTPGKGVRILGEKLFFGSGTQLSVL.

This clonotype has more than one count but fewer than ten. The chain joins TRBV9 to TRBJ2-1; 11 bases are a match to TRBD2. J lost 10 bases, V lost 4 bases, and 10 bases had no gene match. This CDR3 has 15 amino acids. Germline V lookup: CDR1 SGDLS, CDR2 YYNGEE. The chain's CDR3 is CASSPGTSGLGEQFF. CDR3 bases: TGTGCCAGCAGCCCGGGGACTAGCGGCCTAGGAGAGCAGTTCTTC.